These T cell receptor beta chains were read from a single sample in a study of T cell responses to AZD1222 COVID-19 vaccine. Measured with immunoSEQ multiplex PCR; TCRdb has only the in-frame clones, and not every one. Of some 40,000 clones in the sample, 60% to 85% were seen once. The specimen comprised peripheral blood, sampled on day 0 of AZD1222 vaccination. The receptor source for this set is an adult in good health. The CDR3 runs from the conserved cysteine through the conserved F or W. D genes are given only for firm matches. Not every row has a clone size; where given, it reads once, few, many or a size class.

V	J	D	size	DNA	CDR3
TRBV5-1	TRBJ1-4	NA	NA	TGCGCCAGCAGCTTGGATCCTACAGGCAGTAATGAAAAACTGTTTTTT	CASSLDPTGSNEKLFF
TRBV13	TRBJ2-7	TRBD1	NA	TGTGCCAGCAGCCCCGGCCGGGACAGAGACTACGAGCAGTACTTC	CASSPGRDRDYEQYF
TRBV18	TRBJ1-1	TRBD1	NA	TGTGCCAGCTCACCGAGGACAGGTTCCACTGAAGCTTTCTTT	CASSPRTGSTEAFF
TRBV19	TRBJ1-2	NA	NA	TGTGCCAGTAGTACCCGTACAGGGACCTATGGCTACACCTTC	CASSTRTGTYGYTF
TRBV7-9	TRBJ1-5	NA	NA	TGTGCCAGCTCCCTGGACAATCAGCCCCAGCATTTT	CASSLDNQPQHF
TRBV2	TRBJ1-4	NA	NA	TGTGCCAGCAGTGCGTTGCAGGGCTCCGGTGAAAAACTGTTTTTT	CASSALQGSGEKLFF
TRBV18	TRBJ2-2	NA	NA	TGTGCCAGCTCACCCCGGGGCGGGGAGCTGTTTTTT	CASSPRGGELFF
TRBV5-6	TRBJ1-4	NA	NA	TGTGCCAGCAGCCAATGGTGGGCAAGGGATCCAAAACTGTTTTTT	CASSQWWARDPKLFF
TRBV25-1	TRBJ1-4	NA	NA	TGTGCCAGCAGCACAGGGTACCCTAATGAAAAACTGTTTTTT	CASSTGYPNEKLFF
TRBV7-2	TRBJ2-7	TRBD2	NA	TGTGCCAGCACGACCGGCGGGCTAGCGGGGGCACGCGAGCAGTACTTC	CASTTGGLAGAREQYF
TRBV7-9	TRBJ1-3	NA	NA	TGTGCCAGCTCTAGAGCCCTCTCCTCTGGAAACACCATGTATTTT	CASSRALSSGNTMYF
TRBV18	TRBJ1-3	TRBD1	NA	TGTGCCAGCTCACCGATGGACAGGATCTCTGGAAACACCATATATTTT	CASSPMDRISGNTIYF
TRBV2	TRBJ2-2	TRBD2	few	TGTGCCAGCAGTGAACTAGCGGGGGGCTCCGGGGAGCTGTTTTTT	CASSELAGGSGELFF
TRBV5-4	TRBJ2-7	NA	NA	TGTGCCAGCAGCCTGGGGGGAGGGCAGGGGGCTTACGAGCAGTACTTC	CASSLGGGQGAYEQYF
TRBV5-1	TRBJ2-4	TRBD1	once	TGCGCCAGCAGCCTTAAGGACAGGGACGCCAAAAACATTCAGTACTTC	CASSLKDRDAKNIQYF
TRBV2	TRBJ1-2	NA	NA	TGTGCCAGCAGTGTCGCCCAGGGAGGATATGGCTACACCTTC	CASSVAQGGYGYTF
TRBV11-2	TRBJ2-5	TRBD2	few	TGTGCCAGCAGCTTATTATTATCGGGGGGGACGGGGACCCAGTACTTC	CASSLLLSGGTGTQYF
TRBV7-6	TRBJ2-5	TRBD2	NA	TGTGCCACCCGACTAGCGGGGGGTTTCCGCGAGACCCAGTACTTC	CATRLAGGFRETQYF
TRBV2	TRBJ2-3	NA	NA	TGTGCCAGCAGTGAAGGTATGGCAGGGACGACAGATACGCAGTATTTT	CASSEGMAGTTDTQYF
TRBV28	TRBJ1-3	NA	once	TGTGCCAGCTCCCAGAACACCATATATTTT	CASSQNTIYF
TRBV2	TRBJ1-5	NA	NA	TGTGCCAGCAGTGATGGAGGGGGGGGTACTCCCATCGCGGCCCAGCATTTT	CASSDGGGGTPIAAQHF
TRBV5-1	TRBJ1-6	TRBD1	once	TGCGCCAGCAGCCCTACCCAGACAGGGGGGAATTCACCCCTCCACTTT	CASSPTQTGGNSPLHF
TRBV5-1	TRBJ2-3	TRBD1	few	TGCGCCAGCAGCTTGCAGGGGGCGGGAGATACGCAGTATTTT	CASSLQGAGDTQYF
TRBV28	TRBJ2-7	NA	NA	TGTGCCAGCAGTTTGTCCAGTACCTACGAGCAGTACTTC	CASSLSSTYEQYF
TRBV28	TRBJ2-4	TRBD1	NA	TGTGCCAGCAGTTTAAGGACAGGGGGAGCGCTAGCCAAAAACATTCAGTACTTC	CASSLRTGGALAKNIQYF
TRBV15	TRBJ2-6	TRBD1	few	TGTGCCACCAGCAGCTGGACAGGGCTAAGTGGGGCCAACGTCCTGACTTTC	CATSSWTGLSGANVLTF
TRBV6-6	TRBJ1-1	NA	NA	TGTGCCAGCACCTATGGGGTCGGCACTGAAGCTTTCTTT	CASTYGVGTEAFF
TRBV5-8	TRBJ1-2	NA	few	TGTGCCAGCAGCTTGGCCGGGATGGCAGTGCTTCGCTACACCTTC	CASSLAGMAVLRYTF
TRBV29-1	TRBJ1-2	NA	NA	TGCAGCGTTGACAGAGCCTATGGCTACACCTTC	CSVDRAYGYTF
TRBV7-8	TRBJ1-6	TRBD1	NA	TGTGCCAGCAGCCCCACAGCCGGACAGGGGCCAAATTCACCCCTCCACTTT	CASSPTAGQGPNSPLHF
TRBV7-9	TRBJ1-2	NA	NA	TGTGCCAGCAGCCCCACGACTCGGGGTTATGGCTACACCTTC	CASSPTTRGYGYTF
TRBV28	TRBJ1-6	NA	NA	TGTGCCAGCAGCCCAGACAGTTATAATTCACCCCTCCACTTT	CASSPDSYNSPLHF
TRBV5-1	TRBJ1-1	NA	NA	TGCGCCAGCAGCTTGGTTGGGACCCACGAAGACACTGAAGCTTTCTTT	CASSLVGTHEDTEAFF
TRBV19	TRBJ1-1	TRBD1	NA	TGTGCCAGTAGTATGCGGGAAAGGGGGCGTGAAGCTTTCTTT	CASSMRERGREAFF
TRBV19	TRBJ2-4	NA	NA	TGTGCCAGTAGTATTAATTTGGGCATTCAGTACTTC	CASSINLGIQYF
TRBV5-4	TRBJ2-7	NA	NA	TGTGCCAGCAGCTTGGGGGGAGCCAGGGGCCGCGAGCAGTACTTC	CASSLGGARGREQYF
TRBV6-6	TRBJ2-2	NA	NA	TGTGCCAGCAGCCGCCGGTTTCCCGGGGAGCTGTTTTTT	CASSRRFPGELFF
TRBV27	TRBJ1-5	NA	few	TGTGCCAGCACCGCAGGGTGGGGCAATCAGCCCCAGCATTTT	CASTAGWGNQPQHF
TRBV28	TRBJ2-7	NA	NA	TGTGCCAGCAGTTTATTGGGTTTCGGTGGCGAGCAGTACTTC	CASSLLGFGGEQYF
TRBV19	TRBJ2-7	NA	few	TGTGCCAGTAGTCCGATATGGGGGGACTCTCAAAGCACCTACGAGCAGTACTTC	CASSPIWGDSQSTYEQYF
TRBV5-1	TRBJ1-1	TRBD1	NA	TGCGCCAGCAGCTTGGCGGACAGGTGGGACACTGAAGCTTTCTTT	CASSLADRWDTEAFF
TRBV28	TRBJ1-5	NA	NA	TGTGCCAGCAGTTTAACTGGGAAAGGTCAGCCCCAGCATTTT	CASSLTGKGQPQHF
TRBV5-4	TRBJ2-7	TRBD1	NA	TGTGCCAGCAGCTCGATTGGGAGACAGGGCTACGAGCAGTACTTC	CASSSIGRQGYEQYF